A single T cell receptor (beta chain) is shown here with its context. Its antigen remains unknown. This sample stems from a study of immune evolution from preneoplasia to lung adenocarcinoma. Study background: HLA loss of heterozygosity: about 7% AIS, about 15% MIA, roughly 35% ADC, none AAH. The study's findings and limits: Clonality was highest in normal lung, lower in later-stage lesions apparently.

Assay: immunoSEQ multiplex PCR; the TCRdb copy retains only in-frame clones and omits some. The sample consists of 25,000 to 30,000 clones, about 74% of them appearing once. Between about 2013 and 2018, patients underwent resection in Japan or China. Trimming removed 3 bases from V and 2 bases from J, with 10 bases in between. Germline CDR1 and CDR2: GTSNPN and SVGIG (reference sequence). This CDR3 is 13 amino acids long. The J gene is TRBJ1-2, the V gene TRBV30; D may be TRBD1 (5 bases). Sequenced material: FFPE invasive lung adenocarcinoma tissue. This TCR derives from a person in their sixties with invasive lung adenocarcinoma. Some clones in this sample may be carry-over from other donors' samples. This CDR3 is CAWRESGNYGYTF. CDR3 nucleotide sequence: TGTGCCTGGAGAGAATCAGGGAACTATGGCTACACCTTC.